These T cell receptor beta chains were read from a single sample in a study of T cell responses to AZD1222 COVID-19 vaccine. Produced via immunoSEQ multiplex PCR; TCRdb's table is partial and in-frame only. The data hold about 83,000 clones, with roughly 88% observed a single time. The sequencing used peripheral blood, collected on day 0 of MenACWY control vaccination. The receptors come from an adult in good health. Each CDR3 is given with its conserved first and last residue. The D gene is left open where the match is weak. Size values are once, few and many counts, or a class for expanded clones, and some rows have none.

TRBJ1-1,.,TRBV29-1,.,CSVSDTEAFF,TGCAGCGTTAGTGACACTGAAGCTTTCTTT
TRBJ1-5,.,TRBV10-3,.,CAISESTLRDQPQHF,TGTGCCATCAGTGAGTCGACCCTTAGGGATCAGCCCCAGCATTTT
TRBJ1-3,.,TRBV19,.,CASIKEWGSSGNTIYF,TGTGCCAGTATTAAAGAGTGGGGGAGCTCTGGAAACACCATATATTTT
TRBJ2-3,.,TRBV6-5,once,CASSYSKWRLGDTQYF,TGTGCCAGCAGTTACTCGAAGTGGCGACTTGGAGATACGCAGTATTTT
TRBJ2-5,.,TRBV5-1,.,CASGRETQYF,TGCGCCAGCGGCCGCGAGACCCAGTACTTC
TRBJ1-5,.,TRBV7-9,once,CASTKGGARGQPQHF,TGTGCCAGCACCAAAGGGGGGGCGAGGGGTCAGCCCCAGCATTTT
TRBJ2-7,TRBD1,TRBV27,.,CASSGGQGTYEQYF,TGTGCCAGCAGTGGAGGACAGGGGACCTACGAGCAGTACTTC
TRBJ2-2,TRBD2,TRBV28,.,CASSSLAGELGELFF,TGTGCCAGCAGTTCACTAGCGGGAGAGTTGGGGGAGCTGTTTTTT
TRBJ2-2,TRBD1,TRBV25-1,.,CASRGQYTGELFF,TGTGCCAGCAGGGGACAGTACACCGGGGAGCTGTTTTTT
TRBJ2-3,.,TRBV7-8,.,CASSPDTNTQYF,TGTGCCAGCAGTCCGGACACAAATACGCAGTATTTT
TRBJ1-3,TRBD1,TRBV28,.,CASSAQGARGNTIYF,TGTGCCAGCAGCGCTCAGGGGGCGCGCGGAAACACCATATATTTT
TRBJ1-1,.,TRBV10-2,.,CASRWMNTEAFF,TGCGCCAGCAGGTGGATGAACACTGAAGCTTTCTTT